The entry below describes one T cell receptor beta chain. Its antigen is not identified. This entry comes from a study of T cell responses to AZD1222 COVID-19 vaccine. General study points: Spike-specific TCR depth and breadth grew after two AZD1222 doses. Sampling captured repertoires only after the peak T cell response. Dominant at 160-218 and 743-854, vaccine-associated CD4 TCRs also spanned spike.

This CDR3 spans 15 amino acids. Per germline, CDR1 SEHNR and CDR2 FQNEAQ (reference sequence). The V gene lost 2 bases and the J gene lost 5 bases, with 13 bases spanning the gap. TCRdb's table, derived via immunoSEQ multiplex PCR, lists solely in-frame clones and lacks some. The data show about 150,000 clones, more than 70% seen once. The material sequenced was peripheral blood, taken on day 0 of MenACWY control vaccination. V usage is TRBV7-9 and J usage is TRBJ2-1; TRBD2 might be the D (5 bases). This TCR was sampled from an adult in good health. DNA of the CDR3: TGTGCCAGCAGCTTAAGGAGCGGAACCCACAATGAGCAGTTCTTC. This gives the protein CASSLRSGTHNEQFF.